This T cell receptor beta chain was identified in a study of cytomegalovirus exposure and HLA in healthy donors (dated by TCRdb to about 2017). In terms of the full investigation: An earlier analysis of 587 of the donors reported 276 Gb of sequence data and 117 million unique TCR beta sequences obtained from about 170 million T cells. A separate validation cohort of some 130 different subjects was used in addition to the roughly 700-subject first cohort. The study aimed to test whether signatures of past pathogen exposure could be identified by cataloging public T cell receptors. Among the approximately 400 genotyped donors, about 85% belonged to the genetic ancestry cluster associated with self-reported Caucasian donors. A later analysis re-analyzed previously published TCR beta repertoires from hundreds of donors and added high-resolution HLA genotyping to study TCR occurrence patterns. Among several hundred genotyped donors of the cohort, an average of approximately 240,000 unique TCR beta nucleotide sequences was sequenced per donor, of which 15% to 20% were non-productive. To predict cytomegalovirus infection status, the study brought together high-throughput TCR immunosequencing, statistical association of individual TCRs with disease status, and machine learning. Rather than using new phenotypic data, the later analysis identified candidate immune exposures from TCR beta sequences and from how often those sequences occurred across donors. In an earlier analysis of 500 to 650 of the donors, high-throughput TCR beta sequencing was used to judge whether each TCR beta V gene segment behaved as functional or pseudogenic. The T cell repertoires of 550 to 850 subjects were profiled by immunosequencing and related to cytomegalovirus serostatus. Genome-wide SNP genotypes for about 65% of the 666 donors were used in a later genetic analysis, which treated that subset as a discovery cohort. The number of typed donors differed by locus: 629-630 for A, B, C, DRB1 and DQB1; some 540 for DQA1; some 610 for DPA1; and 450 to 480 for DPB1. Approximately 300 gigabases of sequencing data and around 88 million unique TCR sequences made up an early release that covered approximately 620 HLA-typed donors. About five DR-DQ haplotypes were handled as single units for association and clustering because linkage in the cohort was strong. HLA typing included class I and class II loci at four-digit resolution. Alongside the repertoire data, information on donor age, sex, ethnicity and CMV serostatus was compiled. Every discovery cohort repertoire had been produced on one sequencing platform.

Turning to this clone: What antigen it recognizes has not been identified. No quality values exist for individual bases; no much larger clone is one base distant.

In total, 500 to 700 healthy bone marrow donors made up the cohort. Cohort members were all nominally healthy when sampled, although unrecorded immune exposures were likely present. The donor was CMV seronegative and belonged to the group of 350 or so seronegative cohort members. A peripheral blood sample was provided by each donor, and peripheral blood mononuclear cells were used for TCR beta sequencing. Genomic DNA was extracted from the blood cell samples with the Qiagen DNeasy Blood Extraction Kit. Libraries were prepared through the immunoSEQ multiplex PCR assay. For the multiplex PCR, a mixture combining 60 forward primers for TCR Vbeta segments and 13 reverse primers for TCR Jbeta segments was used. The CDR3 region of rearranged TCR beta genes was amplified from genomic DNA with a multiplex PCR assay. Amplified TCR beta libraries were sequenced as 87-base-pair reads on the Illumina HiSeq System. As for the authors' bioinformatics: In a later analysis, approximately 74 million unique TCR beta chains were counted across the roughly 670 repertoires, and roughly 9.9 million of these chains were shared by at least two donors. Raw reads were error-corrected and collapsed into unique sequences by a nearest-neighbor algorithm in which closely related sequences were merged to remove PCR and sequencing errors. Alignment of CDR3 sequences to IMGT reference sequences was used to assign V, D and J gene segments. For a sequence to be retained, a match of at least six nucleotides to both a V gene segment and a J gene segment was required. A rearrangement was called productive if the CDR3 had no stop codons and remained in frame with V and J, and every other rearrangement was called non-productive. Following IMGT convention, CDR3 was defined as the stretch from the second conserved V-encoded cysteine up to the conserved J-encoded phenylalanine. Sequences without an unambiguous match to a single V gene segment were excluded from the earlier analysis of 500 to 700 of the donors. In an earlier analysis of a few hundred of the donors, V segments were called functional above 56.7% productive rearrangements and were called segregating when the between-donor standard deviation exceeded 5%. A statistical classification framework was built for diagnosing cytomegalovirus status from the catalog of TCR beta chain sequences. In a later analysis, TCR nucleotide sequences were compared against IMGT/GENE-DB human TR gene sequences so that V and J genes could be assigned. The TCRdist pipeline was used in a later analysis to assign CDR3 sequences and most-parsimonious VDJ recombination scenarios. In a later analysis, every TCR beta chain was defined by the combination of its CDR3 amino acid sequence and its V-gene family, and reads without a unique V-gene family were dropped. In a later analysis, 500 to 700 highly shared, low-generation-probability nucleotide sequences were removed to address suspected cross-contamination and a sequencing artifact. For each public chain, a later analysis derived a clonal expansion index from normalized ranks of inferred template counts within each repertoire. A later analysis computed generation probabilities with a VDJ recombination model fitted to out-of-frame rearrangements, and checked the results against IGoR. In a later analysis, TCR-TCR, TCR-HLA and TCR-CMV co-occurrence was scored with hypergeometric tests, and a repertoire-size bias correction was applied to TCR pairs. To estimate false discovery rates, a later analysis permuted the HLA or CMV assignments 20 times. A later analysis grouped co-occurring TCRs with DBSCAN, adding TCRdist sequence similarity when clustering within HLA-allele-positive subsets. For co-occurrence clustering, repertoires with fewer than 30,000 or more than 120,000 public chains were excluded, along with five repertoires with anomalous nucleotide sharing. TCRdb took this table from immuneACCESS and kept in-frame rearrangements with V and J called. Such tables lack part of the clones; where checked against another copy, unresolved V genes explain under half of the gap, and the rest is unexplained. That table is the source of V, J and clone size, and D and trimming were worked out from the DNA. For this sample the table gives nearly 200,000 clones, of which about 90% were detected only once. About 1.2% of the sample belongs to the ten largest clones.

The investigation overall reported the following: A later analysis found that HLA-associated TCR beta chains were more clonally expanded and had lower generation probabilities than equally common non-associated chains. The study listed 150 to 200 TCR beta chains as associated with cytomegalovirus. Because counts were too low, about 17 rarely observed V segments, including chromosome 9 orphons, were excluded from the earlier analysis of several hundred of the donors. According to the authors, the approach could potentially be generalized to other disease states and immunological phenotypes. A group of highly shared sequence variants was considered likely to be a technical artifact of the sequencing pipeline. In vitro tests confirmed that three of the cytomegalovirus-associated TCR beta chains recognize cytomegalovirus antigens. Specific HLA alleles were associated with over 15,000 TCR beta sequences at a false discovery rate of 0.05 in a later analysis. CMV serostatus was the only immune exposure information available for the cohort. In a later genetic analysis, fewer N-insertions in productive TCRs were reported among donors in an Asian-associated ancestry cluster than the approximately 710-donor mean. The classifier was reported to diagnose cytomegalovirus status with high specificity and sensitivity in both the original cohort and the validation cohort. A further reported finding was that TCR beta sequences accurately predicted the HLA-A and HLA-B alleles for most subjects in the first cohort. Presence/absence analyses assumed roughly uniform sequencing depth across donors, an assumption that may not hold. Because HLA typing was missing for some donors at each locus, association tests included only the typed subset. Correlated functional status among segregating V segments might reflect linkage disequilibrium, but an unknown experimental factor could not be ruled out. Most TCR sequences were observed very rarely across donors, whereas some public TCRs were present in many individuals. Strong co-occurrence of HLA alleles, especially DR and DQ, made assigning TCR associations to individual alleles difficult. This cohort had only TCR beta chains sequenced, and the lack of alpha or paired-chain data limited which features could be detected. V-gene and J-gene trimming of TCR beta chains was associated with a missense DCLRE1C variant in a later genetic analysis, and the association was replicated in an independent cohort. According to a later analysis, parvovirus B19, influenza, CMV and Epstein-Barr virus appeared linked to several top co-occurrence clusters. A later analysis found that TCR association rates varied across HLA loci, with DRB1 alleles showing the most associated TCRs and HLA-C alleles the fewest. A later analysis found that most CMV-associated TCR beta chains appeared HLA-restricted, with HLA associations seemingly driven largely by CMV exposure. An earlier analysis of approximately 590 of the donors showed that most TCR beta V segments appeared in productive rearrangements either about 87% or about 30% of the time, which broadly matched IMGT annotations.

The clonotype originates from a man aged 25 to 40 in good health and CMV-seronegative. The sample consisted of PBMCs.

The CDR3 corresponds to CASSVDPGLAYNEQFF. The sequenced DNA: TGTGCCAGCAGCGTAGATCCGGGACTAGCTTACAATGAGCAGTTCTTC. The chain is made from TRBV9 and TRBJ2-1; 9 bases in the junction line up with TRBD2. According to the germline V gene, CDR1 reads SGDLS and CDR2 reads YYNGEE. The CDR3 goes from the cysteine to the phenylalanine over 16 residues. Here the CDR3 DNA is all that survives: 48 bases in frame from base 1. V is cut back by 0 bases and J by 4 bases, with 5 bases in the junction unmatched. The CDR3 plus the reference TRBV9 and TRBJ2-1 genes for the other parts give the full variable domain: DSGVTQTPKHLITATGQRVTLRCSPRSGDLSVYWYQQSLDQGLQFLIQYYNGEERAKGNILERFSAQQFPDLHSELNLSSLELGDSALYFCASSVDPGLAYNEQFFGPGTRLTVL.